These 25 T cell receptor beta chains originate from one sample sequenced in a study of blood T cell repertoires in COVID-19. The protocol was immunoSEQ multiplex PCR, while the TCRdb copy is restricted to in-frame clones and leaves out a portion. The sample has roughly 170,000 clones, roughly 79% seen once; the top ten hold roughly 28%. Specimen: peripheral blood. The receptors were sampled from a woman aged 70-85 years with acute or convalescent COVID-19.

The chain has TRBV7-8 and TRBJ1-2; D might be TRBD1 (6 bases). The V gene lost 3 bases and the J gene lost 3 bases, with 8 bases spanning the gap. This CDR3 is built from 13 residues. CDR1 and CDR2 from the germline V gene are SGHVS and FQNEAQ. The CDR3 DNA sequence: TGTGCCAGCAGCTTTCGGACAGACTATGGCTACACCTTC. It is translated as CASSFRTDYGYTF.

This CDR3 reads CASSMNLYTGELFF. CDR3 nucleotides: TGTGCCAGTAGTATGAATCTATACACCGGGGAGCTGTTTTTT. The rearrangement uses TRBV19 and TRBJ2-2; D is unresolved. The CDR3 extends over 14 amino acids. V lost 3 bases and J lost 3, with 8 bases in between. Germline CDR1 reads LNHDA; CDR2 reads SQIVND (reference sequence). Looking up the rest from reference TRBV19 and TRBJ2-2 gives the full variable domain: DGGITQSPKYLFRKEGQNVTLSCEQNLNHDAMYWYRQDPGQGLRLIYYSQIVNDFQKGDIAEGYSVSREKKESFPLTVTSAQKNPTAFYLCASSMNLYTGELFFGEGSRLTVL.

This clone was seen once. The gene calls are TRBV7-3 and TRBJ2-1; D might be TRBD1 (5 bases). V dropped 1 base and J dropped 8 bases, with 21 bases sitting between them. CDR1 is SGHTA and CDR2 is FQGTGA in the germline V gene. The CDR3 extends over 17 amino acids. CDR3 in amino acids: CASSLRGRPGLFDEQFF. The DNA of the CDR3 is TGTGCCAGCAGCTTAAGAGGCCGGCCAGGGCTCTTCGATGAGCAGTTCTTC.

Many counts were recorded for this clone. The chain is built from TRBV7-8 and TRBJ2-3, with TRBD2 matching 8 bases. The CDR3 extends over 15 amino acids. Trimming removed 6 bases from V and 4 bases from J; junction bases left unmatched: 9. The germline gives CDR1 SGHVS, CDR2 FQNEAQ. The CDR3: CASRPTSGFSDTQYF. CDR3 sequence (DNA): TGTGCCAGCAGGCCTACTAGCGGATTTTCAGATACGCAGTATTTT.

The chain carries TRBV5-1 and TRBJ2-1; tentatively, D is TRBD1 (5 bases). CDR3 length: 15 residues. Trimming cost V 2 bases and J 4 bases, with 13 bases left between them. The V gene's germline CDR1 is SGHRS and CDR2 YFSETQ. CDR3 residues: CASSFQGDGYNEQFF. As DNA, the CDR3 is TGCGCCAGCAGCTTCCAGGGCGACGGTTACAATGAGCAGTTCTTC.

The rearrangement links TRBV7-8 to TRBJ1-2; 7 bases match TRBD1. CDR3 length: 14 residues. Per germline, CDR1 SGHVS and CDR2 FQNEAQ. J was trimmed by 6 bases and V by 1 base; bases with no gene match: 5. The CDR3 nucleotides are TGTGCCAGCAGCTTAGTAGCCAGGGGGGATGGCTACACCTTC. Translating it yields CASSLVARGDGYTF.

The genes are TRBV30 and TRBJ1-1, with D maybe TRBD1 (6 bases). The germline gives CDR1 GTSNPN, CDR2 SVGIG (reference sequence). The V end was cut by 1 base, the J end by 4 bases, with 13 bases between. This CDR3 is 14 amino acids long. CDR3 protein: CAWSEGVSTTEAFF. In DNA, the CDR3 is TGTGCCTGGAGTGAGGGGGTATCTACCACTGAAGCTTTCTTT.

This clone was detected a few times. The gene calls are TRBV7-2 and TRBJ2-7, with 10 positions matching TRBD1. The CDR3 runs 14 residues. The trim removed 3 bases at V and 2 bases at J, leaving 1 base unmatched. In germline, CDR1 is SGHTA, CDR2 FQGNSA. The CDR3 DNA reads as TGTGCCAGCAGCTTCGACAGGGGGCCCTACGAGCAGTACTTC. Translated, it gives CASSFDRGPYEQYF.

The CDR3, as DNA: TGTGCCAGCAGCTTATACGGACTTCAAGAGACCCAGTACTTC. Translated, it gives CASSLYGLQETQYF. The chain joins TRBV11-2 to TRBJ2-5; D might be TRBD2 (5 bases). Germline V gene sequence: CDR1 SGHAT, CDR2 FQNNGV. The CDR3 consists of 14 residues. V was shortened by 2 bases and J by 2 bases, with 9 bases between the two germline ends.

The V call is TRBV6-5, the J call TRBJ1-5, with D tentatively TRBD1 (6 bases). The CDR3 runs to 15 residues. V gave up 1 base and J gave up 12 bases, with 19 bases separating them. Germline V CDR1 and CDR2: MNHEY, SVGAGI. In nucleotides, the CDR3 is TGTGCCAGCAGTTACTTAGGGGGGGCCAAGGATCTCCAGCATTTT. As protein: CASSYLGGAKDLQHF.

The chain uses TRBV7-3 and TRBJ1-1; D not resolved. The V end was cut by 6 bases, the J end by 1 base, with 6 bases between. This CDR3 is 12 amino acids long. Germline lookup yields CDR1 SGHTA and CDR2 FQGTGA. CDR3 DNA sequence: TGTGCCAGCAGGAGCTCGAACACTGAAGCTTTCTTT. Protein: CASRSSNTEAFF.

On this clone itself: Other DNA sequences in the same sample also yield this CDR3. The rearrangement joins TRBV12-3 or TRBV12-4 to TRBJ1-1; TRBD1 might be the D (5 bases). The V end was cut by 5 bases, the J end by 0 bases, with 7 bases between. The CDR3 contains 13 residues. Written as DNA, the CDR3 is TGTGCCAGCAGTCTCAGGGTGAACACTGAAGCTTTCTTT. Translated, it gives CASSLRVNTEAFF.

This clone was detected only a few times. V and J are TRBV5-1 and TRBJ2-3; 10 bases line up with TRBD2. CDR1 and CDR2 from the germline V gene are SGHRS and YFSETQ. The CDR3 totals 16 residues. V lost 2 bases, J lost 3 bases, and 6 bases stayed unmatched. CDR3 residues: CASSFSSGRGTDTQYF. The CDR3 bases are TGCGCCAGCAGCTTCTCTAGCGGGAGAGGGACAGATACGCAGTATTTT.

The rearrangement uses TRBV5-1 and TRBJ1-1, with a possible D match to TRBD1 (5 bases). Germline CDR1 SGHRS, CDR2 YFSETQ. Trimming pared 7 bases from V and 1 base from J, leaving 11 bases between. This CDR3 spans 13 amino acids. CDR3 loop: CASHSGGNTEAFF. CDR3 nucleotides: TGCGCCAGCCACAGCGGGGGGAACACTGAAGCTTTCTTT.

This chain connects TRBV7-8 to TRBJ2-2; possible D gene TRBD2, 5 bases. Trimming removed 5 bases from V and 1 base from J, with 11 bases in between. Germline-derived CDR1 and CDR2 are SGHVS and FQNEAQ. The CDR3 totals 15 residues. The CDR3 DNA reads as TGTGCCAGCAGCCACTGGACTGAGAACACCGGGGAGCTGTTTTTT. Its protein is CASSHWTENTGELFF.

This chain connects TRBV27 to TRBJ2-2; D is unclear. Germline V gives CDR1 MNHEY, CDR2 SMNVEV (reference sequence). Trimming stripped 4 bases from V and 3 bases from J, with 12 bases between. This CDR3 has 15 residues. In nucleotides, the CDR3 is TGTGCCAGCAGTTCCCCGGCAGGCGACACCGGGGAGCTGTTTTTT. Translated, it gives CASSSPAGDTGELFF.

This chain connects TRBV3-1 (or the pseudogene TRBV3-2) to TRBJ2-1, with 14 bases aligning to TRBD2. Germline V gene sequence: CDR1 LGHDT, CDR2 YNNKEL (reference sequence). V shed 3 bases and J 8 bases; nucleotides not matched to a gene: 6. The CDR3 is 16 amino acids. CDR3 in DNA: TGTGCCAGCAGCCACGGTTTGGGACTAGCGGGAGATGAGCAGTTCTTC. Its protein is CASSHGLGLAGDEQFF.

V and J are TRBV3-1 (or the pseudogene TRBV3-2) and TRBJ2-7; 9 positions agree with TRBD2. Germline lookup yields CDR1 LGHDT and CDR2 YNNKEL (reference sequence). V gave up 6 bases and J gave up 5 bases; unmatched junction bases: 14. This CDR3 comprises 16 residues. The CDR3 DNA sequence: TGTGCCAGCAGAAGCTTTGGTGGCGGGAGGGCCGACGAGCAGTACTTC. Protein sequence: CASRSFGGGRADEQYF.

V usage is TRBV20-1 and J usage is TRBJ2-5; D remains unclear. Germline CDR1 and CDR2: DFQATT and SNEGSKA (reference sequence). The CDR3 runs 12 residues. V lost 3 bases to trimming and J lost 2 bases, with 7 bases between them. As DNA, the CDR3 is TGCAGTGCTAGTCCGGTACAAGAGACCCAGTACTTC. This gives the protein CSASPVQETQYF.

The rearrangement uses TRBV3-1 (or the pseudogene TRBV3-2) and TRBJ2-2, with 16 nucleotides matching TRBD2. The V gene's germline CDR1 is LGHDT and CDR2 YNNKEL (reference sequence). The CDR3 is made up of 17 amino acids. The junction had 4 bases not matched to a gene; V was cut back by 3 bases and J by 6 bases. The CDR3 sequence is CASSQYGTSGRAGELFF. Written as DNA, the CDR3 is TGTGCCAGCAGCCAGTACGGGACTAGCGGGAGGGCCGGGGAGCTGTTTTTT.

The rearrangement joins TRBV7-2 to TRBJ2-1, with 8 bases aligning to TRBD2. The length of the CDR3 is 15 residues. Germline CDR1 is SGHTA and CDR2 is FQGNSA. With V trimmed by 2 bases and J by 10 bases, 10 bases remained unmatched. The CDR3 is CASSLSGVAGMEQFF. CDR3 coding DNA: TGTGCCAGCAGCTTAAGCGGAGTAGCGGGGATGGAGCAGTTCTTC.

The V call is TRBV9, the J call TRBJ2-1, with TRBD2 identical over 13 bases. After removal of 3 bases from V and 8 bases from J, the junction contained 8 bases not matched to a gene. CDR3 length: 16 residues. Germline loops: CDR1 SGDLS, CDR2 YYNGEE. CDR3 residues: CASSELAGGPGYEQFF. CDR3 sequence (DNA): TGTGCCAGCAGCGAACTAGCGGGAGGGCCGGGCTATGAGCAGTTCTTC.

The CDR3 DNA reads as TGTGCCAGCAGTTATCGGGGACCGTCGCTAGCGGGAGGTTTCTACGAGCAGTACTTC. Amino acids: CASSYRGPSLAGGFYEQYF. The chain joins TRBV27 to TRBJ2-7; 11 bases map to TRBD2. Germline V CDR1 and CDR2: MNHEY, SMNVEV (reference sequence). The length of the CDR3 is 19 residues. Trimming removed 4 bases from V and 3 bases from J; junction bases left unmatched: 17.

The gene calls are TRBV29-1 and TRBJ2-1; 12 bases fit TRBD2. J was trimmed by 9 bases and V by 2 bases; bases with no gene match: 11. CDR3 length: 16 residues. Germline values: CDR1 SQVTM, CDR2 ANQGSEA. The CDR3 DNA reads as TGCAGCGTTGAAAAGGCGTCTAGCGGGAGGGCAGGTGAGCAGTTCTTC. It encodes CSVEKASSGRAGEQFF.

V gene TRBV2 combines with J gene TRBJ2-5, with D possibly being TRBD1 (5 bases). The V end was cut by 1 base, the J end by 2 bases, with 11 bases between. This CDR3 is 15 amino acids long. Germline loops: CDR1 SNHLY, CDR2 FYNNEI. This chain's CDR3 is CASSEEGYPQETQYF. The CDR3 region has the DNA TGTGCCAGCAGTGAAGAGGGGTACCCTCAAGAGACCCAGTACTTC.